Sequencing of this T cell receptor (beta chain) was carried out in a study of OX40 agonist ivuxolimab in advanced cancers. Study-level points and caveats: Doses of 0.1 to 3.0 mg/kg were accompanied by clonal expansion of CD4+ and CD8+ blood T cells by week 6.

This clone was recorded once. Its target is unknown. Only in-frame clones appear in the TCRdb table, and some are missing; sequencing was by immunoSEQ multiplex PCR. The repertoire includes tens of thousands of clones, approximately 92% of them detected once, and around 0.64% sits in the top ten. Autoimmune disease history or systemic immunosuppression was exclusionary. The CDR3 extends over 12 amino acids. V lost 3 bases, J lost 7 bases, and 9 bases lay in between. Germline V gene data show CDR1 as KGHSH and CDR2 as LQKENI. This receptor was identified in an adult with an advanced solid tumor such as melanoma, head and neck, liver or kidney cancer. V and J are TRBV18 and TRBJ2-5; D is undetermined. Source: CD4+ or CD8+ T cells sorted from blood, taken in a trial of the OX40 agonist ivuxolimab. For the CDR3, the DNA is TGTGCCAGCTCACCGGCGTTGGGGACCCAGTACTTC. It codes for CASSPALGTQYF.